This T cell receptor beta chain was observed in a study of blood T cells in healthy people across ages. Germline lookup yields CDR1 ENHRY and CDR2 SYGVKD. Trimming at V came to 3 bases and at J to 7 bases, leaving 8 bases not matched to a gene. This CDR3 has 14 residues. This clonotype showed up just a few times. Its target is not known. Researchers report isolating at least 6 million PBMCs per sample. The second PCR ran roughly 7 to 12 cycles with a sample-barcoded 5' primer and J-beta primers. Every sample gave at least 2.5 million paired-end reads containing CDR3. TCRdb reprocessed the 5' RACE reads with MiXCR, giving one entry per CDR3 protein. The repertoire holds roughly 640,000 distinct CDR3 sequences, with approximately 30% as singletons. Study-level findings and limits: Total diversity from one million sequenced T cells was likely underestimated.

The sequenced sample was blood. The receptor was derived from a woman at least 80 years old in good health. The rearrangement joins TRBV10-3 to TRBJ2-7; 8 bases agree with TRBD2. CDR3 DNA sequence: TGTGCCATCAGTGACTCTAGCGGGTCTCGGGAGCAGTACTTC. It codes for CAISDSSGSREQYF.